This TCR beta chain was recorded in a study of PD-1 blockade in classical Hodgkin lymphoma. The table came from immunoSEQ multiplex PCR; TCRdb's copy has only in-frame clones and leaves some out. The repertoire holds roughly 35,000 clones, with roughly nine tenths as singletons. Trimming shortened V by 5 bases and J by 4 bases, and 15 bases separated the two germline ends. Germline CDR1 and CDR2: GTSNPN and SVGIG (reference sequence). The CDR3 loop spans 14 amino acids. The sample's time point: cycle 4 day 1 (C4D1), after more than 5 weeks of nivolumab. Every one of the patients relapsed after autologous stem cell transplantation (brentuximab vedotin exposure was variable). With magnetic negative selection, CD4+ T cells were purified from PBMCs that had been thawed. Responses achieved at best were complete response, partial response or progressive disease.

This material consisted of CD4+ T cells from blood, taken before the fourth cycle of nivolumab. This clonotype was sampled from a human donor with classical Hodgkin lymphoma. The chain joins TRBV30 to TRBJ1-5, with a weak D call TRBD1 (6 bases). The CDR3 protein is CAWGGTKRNQPQHF. In DNA form, the CDR3 reads TGTGCCTGGGGGGGGACAAAACGAAATCAGCCCCAGCATTTT.